Each of the 2 T cell receptor beta chains below was sequenced from the same sample in a study of cytomegalovirus exposure and HLA in healthy donors. With 60 Vbeta and 13 Jbeta primers, the PCR was carried out. Some clones are missing from TCRdb's copy, which holds only in-frame ones; the method was immunoSEQ multiplex PCR. Altogether about 130,000 clones are present, around four fifths being singletons, with the ten largest covering under 6%. The sample taken for sequencing was PBMCs. All receptors come from a woman in her thirties or forties in good health and CMV-seropositive.

V gene TRBV18 combines with J gene TRBJ1-5, with 8 bases lining up with TRBD1. Germline CDR1 and CDR2: KGHSH and LQKENI. This CDR3 spans 16 amino acids. Unmatched junction bases numbered 4, after V lost 3 bases and J lost 0 bases. The CDR3 region is CASSPPGQGSNQPQHF. The CDR3, as DNA: TGTGCCAGCTCACCCCCAGGACAGGGTAGCAATCAGCCCCAGCATTTT. The full variable domain, its missing parts supplied by reference TRBV18 and TRBJ1-5, is NAGVMQNPRHLVRRRGQEARLRCSPMKGHSHVYWYRQLPEEGLKFMVYLQKENIIDESGMPKERFSAEFPKEGPSILRIQQVVRGDSAAYFCASSPPGQGSNQPQHFGDGTRLSIL.

The chain carries TRBV9 and TRBJ2-7, with TRBD1 matching 12 bases. Germline-derived CDR1 and CDR2 are SGDLS and YYNGEE. The V and J ends lost 0 bases and 3 bases, in that order; junction bases with no gene match: 4. This CDR3 comprises 16 residues. CDR3 residues: CASSVEGQGAVYEQYF. The CDR3 DNA reads as TGTGCCAGCAGCGTAGAGGGACAGGGGGCAGTCTACGAGCAGTACTTC. Looking up the rest from reference TRBV9 and TRBJ2-7 gives the full variable domain: DSGVTQTPKHLITATGQRVTLRCSPRSGDLSVYWYQQSLDQGLQFLIQYYNGEERAKGNILERFSAQQFPDLHSELNLSSLELGDSALYFCASSVEGQGAVYEQYFGPGTRLTVT.